The T cell receptor (beta chain) described here comes from a study of blood T cell repertoires in COVID-19. Study as a whole: From the United States, Italy and Spain came samples of acute and convalescent COVID-19. T cells, B-cell-depleted T cells, or PBMCs supplied cDNA or gDNA.

Under the authors' procedure: Estimates of nucleated cell counts were drawn from the amplification of reference gene primers. Some clones are missing from TCRdb's copy, which holds only in-frame ones; the method was immunoSEQ multiplex PCR. Clone size and the V and J calls come from that table; the DNA yielded D and trimming. This table has about 150,000 clones, approximately 90% appearing once. J was trimmed by 4 bases and V by 2 bases; bases with no gene match: 5. Germline lookup yields CDR1 LGHDT and CDR2 YNNKEL (reference sequence). The CDR3 contains 15 residues. This sequence was found in a woman aged 55-69 years with active or convalescent COVID-19. The specimen sequenced was peripheral blood. The chain carries TRBV3-1 (or the pseudogene TRBV3-2) and TRBJ1-2; TRBD1 agrees at 9 bases. CDR3 bases: TGTGCCAGCAGCCAACCGGGACAGGGTACCTATGGCTACACCTTC. As protein: CASSQPGQGTYGYTF.